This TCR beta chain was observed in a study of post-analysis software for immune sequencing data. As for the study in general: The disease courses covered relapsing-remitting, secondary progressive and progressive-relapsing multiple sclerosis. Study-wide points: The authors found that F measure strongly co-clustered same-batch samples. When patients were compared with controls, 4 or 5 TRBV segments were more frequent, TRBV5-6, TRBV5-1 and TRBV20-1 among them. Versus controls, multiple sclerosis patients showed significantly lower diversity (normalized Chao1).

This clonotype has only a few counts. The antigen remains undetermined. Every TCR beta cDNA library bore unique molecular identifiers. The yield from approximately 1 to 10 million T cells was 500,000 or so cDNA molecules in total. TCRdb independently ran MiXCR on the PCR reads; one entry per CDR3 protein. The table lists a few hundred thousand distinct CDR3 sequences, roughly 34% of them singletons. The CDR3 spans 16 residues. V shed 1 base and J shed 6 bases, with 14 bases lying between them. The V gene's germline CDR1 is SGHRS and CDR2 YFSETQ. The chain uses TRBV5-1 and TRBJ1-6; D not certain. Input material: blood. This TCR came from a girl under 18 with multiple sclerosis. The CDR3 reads CASSLFTSTSNSPLHF. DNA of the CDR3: TGCGCCAGCAGCTTGTTTACCTCCACCAGTAATTCACCCCTCCACTTT.